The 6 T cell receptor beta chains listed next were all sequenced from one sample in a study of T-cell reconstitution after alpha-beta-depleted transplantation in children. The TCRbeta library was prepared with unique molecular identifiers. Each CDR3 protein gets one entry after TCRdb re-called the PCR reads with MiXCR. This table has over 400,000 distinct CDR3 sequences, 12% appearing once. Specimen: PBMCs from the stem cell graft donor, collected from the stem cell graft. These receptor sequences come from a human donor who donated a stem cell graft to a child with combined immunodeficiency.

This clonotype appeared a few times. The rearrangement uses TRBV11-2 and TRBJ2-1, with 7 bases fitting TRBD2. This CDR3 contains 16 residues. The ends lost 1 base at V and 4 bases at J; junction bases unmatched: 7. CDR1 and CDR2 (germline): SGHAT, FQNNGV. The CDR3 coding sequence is TGTGCCAGCAGCTTAGGGGAGGGACCGCCATACAATGAGCAGTTCTTC. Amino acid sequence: CASSLGEGPPYNEQFF.

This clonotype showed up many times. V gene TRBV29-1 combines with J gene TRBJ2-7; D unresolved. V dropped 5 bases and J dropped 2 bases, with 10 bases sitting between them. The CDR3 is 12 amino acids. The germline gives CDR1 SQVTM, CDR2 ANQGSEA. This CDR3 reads CSVRGSTYEQYF. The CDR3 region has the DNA TGCAGCGTTCGAGGATCCACCTACGAGCAGTACTTC.

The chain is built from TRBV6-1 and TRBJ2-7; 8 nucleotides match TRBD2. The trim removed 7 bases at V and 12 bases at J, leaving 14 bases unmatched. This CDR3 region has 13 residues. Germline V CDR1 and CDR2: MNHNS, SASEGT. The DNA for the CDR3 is TGTGCCAGCAACATACTAGCGGAGGGGGAGGGGTACTTC. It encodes CASNILAEGEGYF.

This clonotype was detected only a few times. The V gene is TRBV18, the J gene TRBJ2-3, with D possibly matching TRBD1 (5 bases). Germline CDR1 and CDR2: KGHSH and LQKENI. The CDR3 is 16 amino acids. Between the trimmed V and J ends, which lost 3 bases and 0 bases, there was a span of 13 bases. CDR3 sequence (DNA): TGTGCCAGCTCACCCCAGGGTTCTGCTAGCACAGATACGCAGTATTTT. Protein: CASSPQGSASTDTQYF. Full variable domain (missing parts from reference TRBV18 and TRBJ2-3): NAGVMQNPRHLVRRRGQEARLRCSPMKGHSHVYWYRQLPEEGLKFMVYLQKENIIDESGMPKERFSAEFPKEGPSILRIQQVVRGDSAAYFCASSPQGSASTDTQYFGPGTRLTVL.

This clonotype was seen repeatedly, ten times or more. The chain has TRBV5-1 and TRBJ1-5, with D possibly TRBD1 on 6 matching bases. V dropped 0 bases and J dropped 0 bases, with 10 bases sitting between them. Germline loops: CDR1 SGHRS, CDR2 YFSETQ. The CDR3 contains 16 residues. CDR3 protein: CASSLDGTHSNQPQHF. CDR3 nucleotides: TGCGCCAGCAGCTTGGACGGGACACATAGCAATCAGCCCCAGCATTTT. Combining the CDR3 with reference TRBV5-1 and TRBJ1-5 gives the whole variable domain KAGVTQTPRYLIKTRGQQVTLSCSPISGHRSVSWYQQTPGQGLQFLFEYFSETQRNKGNFPGRFSGRQFSNSRSEMNVSTLELGDSALYLCASSLDGTHSNQPQHFGDGTRLSIL.

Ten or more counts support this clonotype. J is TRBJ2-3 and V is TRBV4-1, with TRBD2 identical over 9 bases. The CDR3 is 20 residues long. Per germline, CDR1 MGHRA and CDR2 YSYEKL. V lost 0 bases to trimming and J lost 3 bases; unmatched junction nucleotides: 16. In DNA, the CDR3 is TGCGCCAGCAGCCAAGAACCCCCTGGCGGGAGGGCCGATAGAACAGATACGCAGTATTTT. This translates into CASSQEPPGGRADRTDTQYF.